One sample yielded the 9 T cell receptor beta chains listed below, sequenced in a study of tumor and adjacent non-tumor tissue in lung cancer. TCRbeta libraries were built with three rounds of nested PCR, modified from ARM-PCR. TCRdb re-called the multiplex PCR reads with MiXCR, one entry per CDR3 protein. The sample shows approximately 77,000 distinct CDR3 sequences, more than 80% of them seen only once. RNA was extracted from bulk tissue without any cell sorting. More than 3 cm separated this lung sample from the edge of the tumor. Sequenced input: distant non-tumor lung tissue. The receptors derive from a man between 60 and 75 years old with non-small cell lung cancer.

This clonotype was found once. Sequence at one end of the junction differs from germline and may be a read error. The chain couples TRBV11-2 to TRBJ2-7, with D perhaps TRBD1 or TRBD2 (7 bases each). Germline lookup yields CDR1 SGHAT and CDR2 FQNNGV. This CDR3 is built from 17 residues. As DNA, the CDR3 is TGTGCCAGGAGCCCCCTATCCGGGACAGCGGGAACATACGAGCGGTACTTC. Translation: CARSPLSGTAGTYERYF.

This clonotype was observed a few times. Here the CDR3 omits its conserved ending phenylalanine or tryptophan, so a read error is the likely source. This CDR3 reads CAGSSSRSAETQYL. In DNA, the CDR3 is TGTGCCGGCAGCTCGTCGAGGAGCGCCGAGACCCAGTACCTC. This chain connects TRBV5-4 to TRBJ2-5; D remains ambiguous. This CDR3 contains 14 residues. Germline-derived CDR1 and CDR2 are SGHNT and YYREEE (reference sequence).

Concerning this clonotype itself: At one boundary the junction diverges from the germline segment, which might be a read error. The V call is TRBV12-3 or TRBV12-4, the J call TRBJ1-1, with D hard to call. The CDR3 is made up of 13 amino acids. CDR3 sequence: CASGLAQNTEAFF. CDR3 bases: TGTGCCAGCGGTTTGGCGCAGAACACTGAAGCTTTCTTT.

This clonotype turned up a few times. The chain has TRBV5-1 and TRBJ2-3; possibly TRBD2 for D (6 bases). Germline lookup yields CDR1 SGHRS and CDR2 YFSETQ. V was shortened by 4 bases and J by 1 base, with 25 bases between the two germline ends. This CDR3 spans 19 amino acids. In DNA, the CDR3 is TGCGCCAGCAGCCCTCGGGGGAGTGGACTACTTTCAGGCACAGATACGCAGTATTTT. It is translated as CASSPRGSGLLSGTDTQYF.

A remark on this clonotype: A much larger clone differs from this one at a single base, so this may be a read error. The CDR3 protein is CANSLAASGQFF. The CDR3 DNA sequence: TGTGCCAACAGCTTGGCCGCAAGTGGGCAGTTCTTC. V and J are TRBV5-6 and TRBJ2-1, with D hard to call. This CDR3 contains 12 residues. The germline V gene has CDR1 SGHDT and CDR2 YYEEEE. The full variable domain, rest sourced from reference TRBV5-6 and TRBJ2-1, is DAGVTQSPTHLIKTRGQQVTLRCSPKSGHDTVSWYQQALGQGPQFIFQYYEEEERQRGNFPDRFSGHQFPNYSSELNVNALLLGDSALYLCANSLAASGQFFGPGTRLTVL.

The J gene is TRBJ2-3, the V gene TRBV11-2; no reliable D call. The V end lost 6 bases, the J end lost 8 bases, and 9 bases lay between the germline ends. The CDR3 length is 11 residues. Germline V gene sequence: CDR1 SGHAT, CDR2 FQNNGV. In DNA form, the CDR3 reads TGTGCCAGCAGGTTAACGGGTACGCAGTATTTT. This encodes CASRLTGTQYF.

At least ten counts were recorded for this clonotype. The chain is built from TRBV12-3 or TRBV12-4 and TRBJ2-6, with D possibly TRBD2 on 6 matching bases. The V and J ends lost 6 bases and 7 bases respectively, with 16 bases between them. The CDR3 runs to 15 residues. CDR3 residues: CASRGLYLEANVLTF. Written as DNA, the CDR3 is TGTGCCAGCAGGGGACTTTATCTTGAAGCCAACGTCCTGACTTTC.

A remark on this clonotype: An end of the junction differs from the germline gene, which may be a read error. The chain combines TRBV6-5 with TRBJ1-5, with D possibly TRBD1 on 5 matching bases. This CDR3 region has 15 residues. CDR1 MNHEY and CDR2 SVGAGI come from the germline V gene. This CDR3 reads CASSYSGHGNQPHHF. The CDR3 nucleotides are TGTGCCAGCAGTTACAGTGGACACGGTAATCAGCCCCACCATTTT.

Comments on this clonotype: The junction departs from the called germline gene at one end, perhaps through a read error. This chain joins TRBV11-2 and TRBJ2-2; D is ambiguous. Germline loops: CDR1 SGHAT, CDR2 FQNNGV. The CDR3 is 15 amino acids. The CDR3 coding sequence is TGTGCCAACAGCGAAGGTGGCCGAAGCACCGCGGAGCTGTTTTTC. Translating gives CANSEGGRSTAELFF.